This passage covers 5 T cell receptor beta chains from one sample sequenced in a study of blood T cells in healthy people across ages. The use of a sample-barcoded 5' primer and a J-beta primer mix characterized a second PCR of roughly 7 to 11 cycles. TCRdb redid the calling of the 5' RACE reads with MiXCR, one entry per CDR3 protein. The data hold about a million distinct CDR3 sequences, with 35% to 40% observed a single time. What was sequenced was blood. Receptors were obtained from a man aged 18 to 30 in good health.

This chain connects TRBV5-8 to TRBJ2-2; no clear D. Trimming shortened V by 1 base and J by 1 base, and 5 bases separated the two germline ends. From germline, CDR1 is SGHTS and CDR2 YDEGEE. This CDR3 contains 14 residues. The CDR3 sequence is CASSLLLNTGELFF. CDR3 sequence (DNA): TGTGCCAGCAGCTTGCTCCTGAACACCGGGGAGCTGTTTTTT.

J is TRBJ1-1 and V is TRBV12-3 or TRBV12-4; D call uncertain. V lost 8 bases to trimming and J lost 2 bases, with 15 bases between them. The length of the CDR3 is 14 residues. The CDR3, as DNA: TGTGCCAGCGGAAGGACGGAGGGCAACACTGAAGCTTTCTTT. This sequence encodes CASGRTEGNTEAFF.

This clonotype was picked up a small number of times. The CDR3 loop reads CSVGPRDGNYGYTF. Written as DNA, the CDR3 is TGCAGCGTAGGACCCCGGGACGGCAACTATGGCTACACCTTC. The chain joins TRBV29-1 to TRBJ1-2, with D possibly being TRBD1 (5 bases). The V gene lost 6 bases and the J gene lost 2 bases, with 16 bases spanning the gap. The CDR3 is 14 residues long. Germline loops: CDR1 SQVTM, CDR2 ANQGSEA.

Turning to this clonotype: This may come from a read error, since a much larger clone is one base off. V usage is TRBV7-2 and J usage is TRBJ1-5; D may be TRBD1 (6 bases). CDR3 size: 14 residues. Looked up from germline, CDR1 is SGHTA and CDR2 is FQGNSA. V was cut by 6 bases and J by 6 bases, with 15 bases left in between. The CDR3 region is CASRVQGHRQPQHF. CDR3 DNA: TGTGCCAGCAGAGTACAGGGACACCGTCAGCCCCAGCATTTT.

The rearrangement links TRBV9 to TRBJ2-7, with D tentatively TRBD1 (6 bases). Germline CDR1 is SGDLS and CDR2 is YYNGEE. Trimming stripped 0 bases from V and 0 bases from J, with 13 bases between. CDR3 length: 16 amino acids. CDR3 amino acids: CASSVAGATTSYEQYF. In DNA form, the CDR3 reads TGTGCCAGCAGCGTAGCAGGGGCTACCACCTCCTACGAGCAGTACTTC.